The 30 T cell receptor beta chains below were found in one sample sequenced in a study of cytomegalovirus exposure and HLA in healthy donors listed by TCRdb under 2017. Library creation used the immunoSEQ multiplex PCR assay. A mixture of 60 forward primers for TCR Vbeta segments and 13 reverse primers for TCR Jbeta segments was used in the multiplex PCR. TCRdb retrieved this table from immuneACCESS and kept in-frame rearrangements only. Not all clones are present; in checked studies, unresolved V genes account for under half, and no reason is known for the remainder. Per the sample table, the count is around 45,000 clones. The top ten clones comprise more than 1.5% of the sample. Sequencing was performed on PBMCs. The receptors here all came from a woman aged 25 to 45 in good health and CMV-seronegative.

V is TRBV15 and J is TRBJ2-5; the D is unclear. The CDR3 is 14 amino acids. Trimming stripped 1 base from V and 1 base from J, with 7 bases between. Germline assignment: CDR1 LNHNV and CDR2 YYDKDF (reference sequence). DNA of the CDR3: TGTGCCACCAGCAGAGCCCAGGCCCAAGAGACCCAGTACTTC. This encodes CATSRAQAQETQYF.

This rearrangement joins TRBV7-9 to TRBJ2-2, with D maybe TRBD1 (7 bases). V lost 5 bases to trimming and J lost 7 bases, with 14 bases between them. The length of the CDR3 is 14 residues. In germline, CDR1 is SEHNR, CDR2 FQNEAQ (reference sequence). The CDR3 is CASSIPGGNGELFF. CDR3 DNA: TGTGCCAGCAGCATACCAGGGGGGAACGGGGAGCTGTTTTTT.

J is TRBJ2-7 and V is TRBV7-2, with TRBD2 matching 8 bases. Trimming took 4 bases from V and 3 from J; bases not matched to a gene: 2. The CDR3 sequence is 13 residues long. CDR1 and CDR2 from the germline V gene are SGHTA and FQGNSA. CDR3 region: CASSSTSGYEQYF. The CDR3, as DNA: TGTGCCAGCAGCTCTACTAGCGGCTACGAGCAGTACTTC.

This chain joins TRBV5-4 and TRBJ2-7; D ambiguous. The CDR3 sequence is 12 residues long. Trimming took off 4 bases at V and 3 bases at J, with 8 bases between the two ends. Germline V lookup: CDR1 SGHNT, CDR2 YYREEE (reference sequence). This CDR3 is CASSTPGYEQYF. DNA for the CDR3: TGTGCCAGCAGCACCCCCGGCTACGAGCAGTACTTC. Using reference TRBV5-4 and TRBJ2-7 for the parts outside the CDR3, the full variable domain is ETGVTQSPTHLIKTRGQQVTLRCSSQSGHNTVSWYQQALGQGPQFIFQYYREEENGRGNFPPRFSGLQFPNYSSELNVNALELDDSALYLCASSTPGYEQYFGPGTRLTVT.

This chain connects TRBV13 to TRBJ2-7, with a weak D call TRBD1 (5 bases). Trimming took 3 bases from V and 2 from J, leaving 11 bases between them. Germline assignment: CDR1 PRHDT and CDR2 FYEKMQ (reference sequence). CDR3 length: 14 amino acids. CDR3: CASSFGAATYEQYF. In nucleotides, the CDR3 is TGTGCCAGCAGCTTTGGGGCGGCAACCTACGAGCAGTACTTC.

The gene calls are TRBV18 and TRBJ2-2, with 13 bases aligning to TRBD2. The CDR3 totals 16 residues. Losses at the gene ends were 6 bases for V and 6 bases for J; bases not matched to a gene: 7. Germline CDR1 reads KGHSH; CDR2 reads LQKENI. Here the CDR3 reads CASSRTSGSGAGELFF. CDR3 DNA sequence: TGTGCCAGCTCTAGGACTAGCGGGAGCGGCGCCGGGGAGCTGTTTTTT. The full variable domain, rest sourced from reference TRBV18 and TRBJ2-2, is NAGVMQNPRHLVRRRGQEARLRCSPMKGHSHVYWYRQLPEEGLKFMVYLQKENIIDESGMPKERFSAEFPKEGPSILRIQQVVRGDSAAYFCASSRTSGSGAGELFFGEGSRLTVL.

The chain is built from TRBV30 and TRBJ1-2; 9 positions agree with TRBD1. The CDR3 sequence is 17 residues long. V was pared by 0 bases and J by 4 bases, with 12 bases of the junction left unmatched. CDR1 is GTSNPN and CDR2 is SVGIG in the germline V gene (reference sequence). The CDR3 DNA sequence: TGTGCCTGGAGTGTACTCGGCCGGGGGGACAGGGTCTATGGCTACACCTTC. Translated: CAWSVLGRGDRVYGYTF.

The chain links TRBV6-4 to TRBJ1-2; 9 nucleotides line up with TRBD1. CDR1 is MRHNA, CDR2 SNTAGT, per germline. This CDR3 region has 13 residues. Unmatched junction bases numbered 6, after V lost 6 bases and J lost 7 bases. The CDR3 here is CASSATGGGGYTF. In nucleotides, the CDR3 is TGTGCCAGCAGCGCAACAGGGGGCGGTGGCTACACCTTC.

The chain links TRBV4-1 to TRBJ2-1; 10 positions agree with TRBD1. J gave up 7 bases and V 4 bases, and 10 bases lay outside the gene matches. The CDR3 has 16 residues. Germline CDR1 is MGHRA and CDR2 is YSYEKL. CDR3 region: CASSLVRQGARNEQFF. The CDR3 DNA is TGCGCCAGCAGCCTTGTCCGACAGGGGGCGCGTAATGAGCAGTTCTTC.

The rearrangement uses TRBV5-1 and TRBJ2-5, with a possible D match to TRBD1 (6 bases). The CDR3 extends over 16 amino acids. Germline V gene data show CDR1 as SGHRS and CDR2 as YFSETQ. V was clipped by 1 base and J by 5 bases, with 18 bases between them. This chain's CDR3 is CASSLTTDSLWETQYF. The DNA of the CDR3 is TGCGCCAGCAGCTTGACCACGGACAGTCTATGGGAGACCCAGTACTTC.

V is TRBV6-4 and J is TRBJ2-2, with TRBD2 matching over 8 bases. Germline-derived CDR1 and CDR2 are MRHNA and SNTAGT. This CDR3 comprises 15 residues. Trimming removed 6 bases from V and 2 bases from J; junction bases left unmatched: 5. The CDR3 DNA is TGTGCCAGCAGGAGGTTAGCGGGAAACACCGGGGAGCTGTTTTTT. It encodes CASRRLAGNTGELFF.

V usage is TRBV11-3 and J usage is TRBJ1-1; D perhaps matches TRBD1 (6 bases). Germline V CDR1 and CDR2: SGHNT, YENEEA. The V gene lost 0 bases and the J gene lost 11 bases, with 13 bases spanning the gap. There are 13 residues in the CDR3. The CDR3 is CASSLERGGSAFF. CDR3 nucleotide sequence: TGTGCCAGCAGCTTAGAAAGGGGGGGATCGGCTTTCTTT.

This chain uses TRBV4-1 with TRBJ2-7; 7 positions agree with TRBD1. CDR3 length: 16 amino acids. CDR1 and CDR2 from the germline V gene are MGHRA and YSYEKL. The ends lost 3 bases at V and 1 base at J; junction bases unmatched: 9. The CDR3 bases are TGCGCCAGCAGCCAGGGCCGGGACAGCCGGTCCTACGAGCAGTACTTC. It codes for CASSQGRDSRSYEQYF.

The genes are TRBV18 and TRBJ2-7, with 11 bases aligning to TRBD2. The V gene's germline CDR1 is KGHSH and CDR2 LQKENI. After removal of 3 bases from V and 6 bases from J, the junction contained 13 bases not matched to a gene. This CDR3 is 17 amino acids long. The CDR3 bases are TGTGCCAGCTCACCCCGAGTAGCGGGAGGGAGAATCCGCGAGCAGTACTTC. Protein product: CASSPRVAGGRIREQYF.

The CDR3 DNA is TGCGCCAGCAGCTTGGACCACGGTGCCTATGGCTACACCTTC. Encoded protein: CASSLDHGAYGYTF. This chain links TRBV5-1 with TRBJ1-2; D unresolved. Trimming stripped 0 bases from V and 4 bases from J, with 10 bases between. CDR3 size: 14 residues. Per germline, CDR1 SGHRS and CDR2 YFSETQ.

The rearrangement uses TRBV29-1 and TRBJ2-5; 11 positions agree with TRBD2. The CDR3 is 15 residues long. Germline CDR1 reads SQVTM; CDR2 reads ANQGSEA. Trimming removed 2 bases from V and 3 bases from J; junction bases left unmatched: 5. The CDR3 is CSVELAGGSKETQYF. The CDR3 DNA is TGCAGCGTTGAACTAGCGGGAGGTTCCAAAGAGACCCAGTACTTC.

This chain connects TRBV6-6 to TRBJ1-3, with D tentatively TRBD1 (5 bases). V was shortened by 7 bases and J by 4 bases, with 14 bases between the two germline ends. The CDR3 sequence is 14 residues long. Germline V gives CDR1 MNHNY, CDR2 SVGAGI (reference sequence). Written as DNA, the CDR3 is TGTGCCAGCACGGATTCCGACAGAGGAAACACCATATATTTT. Translating it yields CASTDSDRGNTIYF.

This rearrangement joins TRBV2 to TRBJ1-5; 7 bases fit TRBD1. The CDR3 is made up of 15 amino acids. The trim removed 4 bases at V and 6 bases at J, leaving 9 bases unmatched. Germline CDR1 is SNHLY and CDR2 is FYNNEI. CDR3 sequence (DNA): TGTGCCAGCAGTGTTTTACAGGGGAAAGCTCAGCCCCAGCATTTT. Translated, it gives CASSVLQGKAQPQHF.

V gene TRBV7-2 combines with J gene TRBJ2-2; weak D call: TRBD1 (5 bases). Trimming took off 5 bases at V and 4 bases at J, with 20 bases between the two ends. Looked up from germline, CDR1 is SGHTA and CDR2 is FQGNSA. The CDR3 is 17 amino acids. The CDR3 DNA sequence: TGTGCCAGCAGCCCACATCCGGCCAGGGTGGGCACCGGGGAGCTGTTTTTT. The encoded protein is CASSPHPARVGTGELFF.

The CDR3 nucleotides are TGCGCCAGCAGCACACGAATAAGACTAGCGGGTATACACGAGCAGTACTTC. Its translation is CASSTRIRLAGIHEQYF. The V gene is TRBV5-1, the J gene TRBJ2-7; TRBD2 aligns across 10 bases. Trimming removed 4 bases from V and 5 bases from J; junction bases left unmatched: 15. CDR3 length equals 17 residues. Germline values: CDR1 SGHRS, CDR2 YFSETQ.

The chain combines TRBV6-1 with TRBJ1-3; no reliable D call. Germline loops: CDR1 MNHNS, CDR2 SASEGT. The CDR3 is made up of 13 amino acids. Trimming took 3 bases from V and 4 from J, leaving 7 bases between them. CDR3 nucleotide sequence: TGTGCCAGCAGTGAGGCAGAAGGAAACACCATATATTTT. Protein product: CASSEAEGNTIYF.

The CDR3 reads CASSTGTSGITDTQYF. DNA for the CDR3: TGTGCCAGCAGTACCGGGACTAGCGGGATAACAGATACGCAGTATTTT. The J gene is TRBJ2-3, the V gene TRBV2; TRBD2 matches at 13 bases. CDR3 length: 16 amino acids. Trimming removed 5 bases from V and 3 bases from J; junction bases left unmatched: 5. Per the germline V gene, CDR1 is SNHLY and CDR2 is FYNNEI.

CDR3: CASSVLAIEQFF. DNA for the CDR3: TGTGCCAGCTCAGTCCTAGCGATTGAGCAGTTCTTC. The V and J genes are TRBV18 and TRBJ2-1; possibly TRBD2 for D (6 bases). The V gene's germline CDR1 is KGHSH and CDR2 LQKENI. CDR3 size: 12 residues. Trimming took off 5 bases at V and 9 bases at J, with 11 bases between the two ends.

V and J are TRBV6-5 and TRBJ2-7; 7 bases match TRBD1. V trimming: 7 bases; J trimming: 0 bases; junction bases outside the gene matches: 9. This CDR3 has 15 residues. From germline, CDR1 is MNHEY and CDR2 SVGAGI. The CDR3 reads CASMGLTGSSYEQYF. CDR3 nucleotides: TGTGCCAGCATGGGTTTGACAGGGAGCTCCTACGAGCAGTACTTC.

V gene TRBV30 combines with J gene TRBJ2-1; no clear D. V was trimmed by 0 bases and J by 6 bases, leaving 3 bases between them. The germline V gene has CDR1 GTSNPN and CDR2 SVGIG (reference sequence). This CDR3 contains 11 residues. CDR3 DNA sequence: TGTGCCTGGAGTGTACTCAATGAGCAGTTCTTC. Translated: CAWSVLNEQFF. The full variable domain, its missing parts supplied by reference TRBV30 and TRBJ2-1, is SQTIHQWPATLVQPVGSPLSLECTVEGTSNPNLYWYRQAAGRGLQLLFYSVGIGQISSEVPQNLSASRPQDRQFILSSKKLLLSDSGFYLCAWSVLNEQFFGPGTRLTVL.

V is TRBV5-4 and J is TRBJ1-1; a possible D gene is TRBD1 (5 bases). CDR1 is SGHNT and CDR2 is YYREEE in the germline V gene (reference sequence). CDR3 length: 14 amino acids. Deletions cut 0 bases from V and 1 base from J, with 7 bases between. Here the CDR3 reads CASSLVRENTEAFF. The DNA of the CDR3 is TGTGCCAGCAGCTTGGTCAGGGAGAACACTGAAGCTTTCTTT.

V usage is TRBV4-1 and J usage is TRBJ1-1; D unresolved. This CDR3 has 15 residues. CDR1 and CDR2 (germline): MGHRA, YSYEKL. The V end lost 0 bases, the J end lost 5 bases, and 13 bases lay between the germline ends. The CDR3 spells CASSQDLQIWTEAFF. The CDR3, as DNA: TGCGCCAGCAGCCAAGATCTTCAGATATGGACTGAAGCTTTCTTT.

The chain is built from TRBV27 and TRBJ1-5; 10 nucleotides agree with TRBD1. Germline CDR1 MNHEY, CDR2 SMNVEV (reference sequence). This CDR3 comprises 14 residues. J lost 3 bases, V lost 9 bases, and 5 bases had no gene match. This chain's CDR3 is CASRGTGVNQPQHF. The CDR3 DNA reads as TGTGCCAGTCGAGGGACAGGGGTCAATCAGCCCCAGCATTTT.

This chain uses TRBV7-8 with TRBJ2-7; D possibly corresponds to TRBD2 (6 bases). V lost 4 bases to trimming and J lost 0 bases, with 19 bases between them. Germline loops: CDR1 SGHVS, CDR2 FQNEAQ. The CDR3 spans 17 residues. The CDR3: CASSSHASDSSSYEQYF. CDR3 DNA sequence: TGTGCCAGCAGCTCCCATGCTAGCGACTCGAGCTCCTACGAGCAGTACTTC.

This rearrangement joins TRBV9 to TRBJ2-3; the match to TRBD2 covers 11 bases. This CDR3 contains 16 residues. Germline V gene data show CDR1 as SGDLS and CDR2 as YYNGEE. The V and J ends lost 1 base and 0 bases, in that order; junction bases with no gene match: 1. The CDR3 sequence: CASSVRTSGSTDTQYF. The CDR3 region has the DNA TGTGCCAGCAGCGTAAGGACTAGCGGGAGCACAGATACGCAGTATTTT.